This TCR beta chain was recorded in a study of blood T cell repertoires in COVID-19. About the study: Spain, Italy and the United States supplied samples that represented acute and convalescent COVID-19. From T cells, B-cell-depleted T cells, or PBMCs came the material, which was cDNA or gDNA.

CDR3 length: 12 amino acids. V lost 0 bases, J lost 4 bases, and 4 bases lay in between. From germline, CDR1 is MNHNS and CDR2 SASEGT. In the source study's methods: Researchers report that nucleated cell counts were estimated from reference gene primer amplification. Method: immunoSEQ multiplex PCR; TCRdb's copy keeps in-frame clones and lacks some. Clonal size and the V and J genes are those of that table, whereas D and trimming came from the DNA. Counted here are roughly 170,000 clones, roughly 85% occurring once; the ten biggest clones make up about 28%. This clone was recorded a few times. Sequencing was performed on peripheral blood. The sequence was obtained from a woman aged 70 to 79 with acute or convalescent COVID-19. This chain uses TRBV6-1 with TRBJ2-7, with no clear D. The DNA of the CDR3 is TGTGCCAGCAGTGAAGCGCAGTACGAGCAGTACTTC. Encoded protein: CASSEAQYEQYF.